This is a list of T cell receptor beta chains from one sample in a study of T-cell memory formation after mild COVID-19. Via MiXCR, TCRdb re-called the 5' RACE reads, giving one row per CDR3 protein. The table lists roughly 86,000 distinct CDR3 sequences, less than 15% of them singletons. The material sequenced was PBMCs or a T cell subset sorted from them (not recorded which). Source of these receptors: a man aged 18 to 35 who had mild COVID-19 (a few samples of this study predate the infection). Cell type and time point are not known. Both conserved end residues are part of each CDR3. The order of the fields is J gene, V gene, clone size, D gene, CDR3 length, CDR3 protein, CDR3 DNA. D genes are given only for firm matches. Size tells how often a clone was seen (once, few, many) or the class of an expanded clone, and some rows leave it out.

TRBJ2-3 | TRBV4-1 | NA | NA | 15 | CASSPLAGATDTQYF | TGCGCCAGCAGCCCCCTGGCGGGGGCGACAGATACGCAGTATTTT
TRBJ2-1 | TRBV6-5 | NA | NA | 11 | CASSYSGEQFF | TGTGCCAGCAGTTACTCAGGCGAGCAGTTCTTC
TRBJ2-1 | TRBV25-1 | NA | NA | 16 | CASSEKVGRPYNEQFF | TGTGCCAGCAGTGAAAAGGTTGGCAGACCCTACAATGAGCAGTTCTTC
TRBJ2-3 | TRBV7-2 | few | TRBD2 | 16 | CASSVGAGGFTDTQYF | TGTGCCAGCAGCGTTGGGGCGGGGGGATTCACAGATACGCAGTATTTT
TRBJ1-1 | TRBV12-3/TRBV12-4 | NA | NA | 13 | CASEKPSNTEAFF | TGTGCCAGCGAGAAGCCCTCGAACACTGAAGCTTTCTTT
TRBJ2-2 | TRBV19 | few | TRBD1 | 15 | CASTRDRGPTGELFF | TGTGCCAGTACACGGGACAGGGGCCCCACCGGGGAGCTGTTTTTT
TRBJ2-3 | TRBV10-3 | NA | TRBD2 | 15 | CAIRILAEGTDTQYF | TGTGCCATCAGGATACTAGCGGAGGGGACAGATACGCAGTATTTT
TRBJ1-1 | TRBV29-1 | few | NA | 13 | CSACIRENTEAFF | TGCAGCGCCTGTATCCGGGAGAACACTGAAGCTTTCTTT
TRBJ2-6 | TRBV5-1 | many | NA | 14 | CASSWYSGANVLTF | TGCGCCAGCAGCTGGTACAGCGGGGCCAACGTCCTGACTTTC
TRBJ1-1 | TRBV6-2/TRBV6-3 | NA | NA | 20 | CASSYRADKGGDIMNTEAFF | TGTGCCAGCAGTTACCGCGCTGACAAGGGGGGAGATATAATGAACACTGAAGCTTTCTTT
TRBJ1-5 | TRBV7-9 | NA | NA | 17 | CASSLGSGIPSNQPQHF | TGTGCCAGCAGCTTAGGGTCCGGGATCCCGAGCAATCAGCCCCAGCATTTT
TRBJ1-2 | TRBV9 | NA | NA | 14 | CASSVVEDNYGYTF | TGTGCCAGCAGCGTAGTAGAGGATAACTATGGCTACACCTTC
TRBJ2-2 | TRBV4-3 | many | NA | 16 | CASSDRQVRGTGELFF | TGCGCCAGCAGCGACCGACAGGTTCGCGGTACCGGGGAGCTGTTTTTT
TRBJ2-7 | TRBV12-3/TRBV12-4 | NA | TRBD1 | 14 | CASRLTGQNYEQYF | TGTGCCAGCAGGTTGACGGGACAGAACTACGAGCAGTACTTC
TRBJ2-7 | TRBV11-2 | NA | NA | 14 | CASSFRDFSYEQYF | TGTGCCAGCAGCTTCCGGGACTTCTCCTACGAGCAGTACTTC
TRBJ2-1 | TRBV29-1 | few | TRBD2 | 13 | CSVQGLAGGEQFF | TGCAGCGTGCAAGGACTAGCTGGTGGTGAGCAGTTCTTC
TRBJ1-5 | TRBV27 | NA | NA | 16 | CASRLGTASSNQPQHF | TGTGCCAGCAGACTTGGGACGGCAAGTAGCAATCAGCCCCAGCATTTT
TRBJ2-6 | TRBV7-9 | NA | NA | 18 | CASSLAVATLAGANVLTF | TGTGCCAGCAGCTTAGCTGTCGCCACACTTGCTGGGGCCAACGTCCTGACTTTC
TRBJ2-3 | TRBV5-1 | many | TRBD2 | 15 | CASSQRGASTDTQYF | TGCGCCAGCAGCCAGCGGGGGGCTAGCACAGATACGCAGTATTTT
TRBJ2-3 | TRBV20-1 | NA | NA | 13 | CSARYKGTDTQYF | TGCAGTGCTCGATACAAGGGGACAGATACGCAGTATTTT
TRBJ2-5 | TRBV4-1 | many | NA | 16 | CASSQVVGGSQETQYF | TGCGCCAGCAGCCAAGTGGTCGGGGGTTCCCAAGAGACCCAGTACTTC
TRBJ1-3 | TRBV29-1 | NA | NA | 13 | CSAGGTAGNTIYF | TGCAGCGCCGGTGGGACTGCTGGAAACACCATATATTTT
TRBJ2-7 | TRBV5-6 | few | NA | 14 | CASSLEVSSYEQYF | TGTGCCAGCAGCTTGGAGGTGAGCTCCTACGAGCAGTACTTC
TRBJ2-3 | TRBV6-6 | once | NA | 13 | CASTFRSTDTQYF | TGTGCCAGCACGTTCCGTAGCACAGATACGCAGTATTTT
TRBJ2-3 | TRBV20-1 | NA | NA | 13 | CSARLGGTDTQYF | TGCAGTGCCCGCCTGGGGGGCACAGATACGCAGTATTTT
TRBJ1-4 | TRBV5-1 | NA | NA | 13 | CASLEGPGEKLFF | TGCGCCAGCTTGGAGGGGCCGGGAGAAAAACTGTTTTTT
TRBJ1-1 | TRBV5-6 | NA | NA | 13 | CASSLNAGVEAFF | TGTGCCAGCAGCTTGAATGCAGGGGTTGAAGCTTTCTTT
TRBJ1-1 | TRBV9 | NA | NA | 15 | CASTRKGGPNTEAFF | TGTGCCAGCACCAGAAAGGGGGGCCCGAACACTGAAGCTTTCTTT
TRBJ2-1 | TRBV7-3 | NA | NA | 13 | CASSLEMNNQQFF | TGTGCCAGCAGCTTAGAGATGAACAATCAGCAGTTCTTC
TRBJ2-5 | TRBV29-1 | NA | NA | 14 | CSVATGFDRETQYF | TGCAGCGTTGCCACCGGTTTCGATCGGGAGACCCAGTACTTC
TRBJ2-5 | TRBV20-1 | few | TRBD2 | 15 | CSARDGTSGQETQYF | TGCAGTGCTAGAGATGGGACTAGCGGCCAAGAGACCCAGTACTTC
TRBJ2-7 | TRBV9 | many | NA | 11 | CASSPNYEQYF | TGTGCCAGCAGTCCTAACTACGAGCAGTACTTC
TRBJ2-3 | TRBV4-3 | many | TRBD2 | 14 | CASGGSGGKDTQYF | TGCGCCAGCGGCGGCAGCGGGGGGAAAGATACGCAGTATTTT
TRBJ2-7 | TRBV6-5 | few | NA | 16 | CASRRPGRQISYEQYF | TGTGCCAGCAGGCGGCCGGGACGGCAGATCTCCTACGAGCAGTACTTC
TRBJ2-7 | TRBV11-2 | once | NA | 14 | CASSLQGSSYEQYF | TGTGCCAGCAGCTTACAGGGTTCCTCCTACGAGCAGTACTTC
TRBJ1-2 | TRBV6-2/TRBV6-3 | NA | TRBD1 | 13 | CASSYTGDYGYTF | TGTGCCAGCAGTTACACAGGGGACTATGGCTACACCTTC
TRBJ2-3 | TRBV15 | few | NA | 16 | CATSNPDRADTDTQYF | TGTGCCACCAGCAACCCGGACAGAGCCGACACAGATACGCAGTATTTT
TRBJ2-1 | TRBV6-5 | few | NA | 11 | CASSNGDEQFF | TGTGCCAGCAGCAACGGGGATGAGCAGTTCTTC
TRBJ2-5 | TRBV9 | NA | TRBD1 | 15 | CASSVTGVFQETQYF | TGTGCCAGCAGCGTAACAGGGGTTTTTCAAGAGACCCAGTACTTC
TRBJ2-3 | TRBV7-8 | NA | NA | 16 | CASSPGRGKSTDTQYF | TGTGCCAGCAGCCCGGGTCGGGGGAAGAGCACAGATACGCAGTATTTT
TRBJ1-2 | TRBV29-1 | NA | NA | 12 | CSVFGGDYGYTF | TGCAGCGTTTTTGGGGGCGACTATGGCTACACCTTC
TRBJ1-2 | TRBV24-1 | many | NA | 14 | CATSESGTDYGYTF | TGTGCCACCAGTGAATCCGGGACCGACTATGGCTACACCTTC
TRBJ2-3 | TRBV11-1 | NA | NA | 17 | CASSLGVGGVSTDTQYF | TGTGCCAGCAGCTTGGGAGTCGGTGGGGTTAGCACAGATACGCAGTATTTT
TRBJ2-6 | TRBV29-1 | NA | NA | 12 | CSVEFGANVLTF | TGCAGCGTTGAATTTGGGGCCAACGTCCTGACTTTC
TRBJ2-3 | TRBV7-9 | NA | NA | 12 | CAIRVGGATQYF | TGTGCCATCAGGGTGGGGGGTGCTACGCAGTATTTT
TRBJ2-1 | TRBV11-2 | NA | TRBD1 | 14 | CASSEDRGATEQFF | TGTGCCAGCAGCGAAGACAGGGGGGCGACTGAGCAGTTCTTC
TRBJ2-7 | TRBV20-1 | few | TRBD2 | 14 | CSARDVRGEYEQYF | TGCAGTGCTAGAGATGTGCGGGGGGAGTACGAGCAGTACTTC
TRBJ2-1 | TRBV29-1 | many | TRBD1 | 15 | CSVAGQGGAYNEQFF | TGCAGCGTTGCAGGACAGGGTGGTGCCTACAATGAGCAGTTCTTC
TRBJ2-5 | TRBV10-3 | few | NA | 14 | CAISDGGWQETQYF | TGTGCCATCAGTGACGGAGGGTGGCAAGAGACCCAGTACTTC
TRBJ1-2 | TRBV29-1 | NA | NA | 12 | CSVDNWGYGYTF | TGCAGCGTTGATAATTGGGGCTATGGCTACACCTTC
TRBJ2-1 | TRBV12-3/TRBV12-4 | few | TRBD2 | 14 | CASSLSGGNNEQFF | TGTGCCAGCAGCCTTAGCGGGGGTAACAATGAGCAGTTCTTC
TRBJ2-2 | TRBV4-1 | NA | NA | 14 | CASSQEWNTGELFF | TGCGCCAGCAGCCAAGAGTGGAACACCGGGGAGCTGTTTTTT
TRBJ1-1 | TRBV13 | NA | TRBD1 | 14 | CASSSTGGETEAFF | TGTGCCAGCAGCTCTACAGGGGGCGAAACTGAAGCTTTCTTT
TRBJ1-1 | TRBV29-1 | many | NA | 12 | CSVGRMNTEAFF | TGCAGCGTTGGCAGGATGAACACTGAAGCTTTCTTT